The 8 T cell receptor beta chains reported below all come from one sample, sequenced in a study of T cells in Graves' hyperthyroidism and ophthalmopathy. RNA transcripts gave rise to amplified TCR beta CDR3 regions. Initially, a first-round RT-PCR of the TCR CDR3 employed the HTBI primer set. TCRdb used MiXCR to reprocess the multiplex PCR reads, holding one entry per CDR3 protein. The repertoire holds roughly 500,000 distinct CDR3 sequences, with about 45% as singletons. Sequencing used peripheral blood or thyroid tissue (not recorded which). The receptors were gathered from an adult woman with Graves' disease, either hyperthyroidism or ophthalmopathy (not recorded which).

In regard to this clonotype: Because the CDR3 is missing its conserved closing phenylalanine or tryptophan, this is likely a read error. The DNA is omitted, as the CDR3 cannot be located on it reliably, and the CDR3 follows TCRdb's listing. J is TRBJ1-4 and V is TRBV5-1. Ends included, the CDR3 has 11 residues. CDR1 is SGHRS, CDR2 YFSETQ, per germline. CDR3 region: CASSEGSDGVL.

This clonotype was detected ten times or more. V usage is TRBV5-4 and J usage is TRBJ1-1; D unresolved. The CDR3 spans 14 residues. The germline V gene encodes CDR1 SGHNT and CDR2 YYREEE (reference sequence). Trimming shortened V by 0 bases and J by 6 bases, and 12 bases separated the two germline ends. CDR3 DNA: TGTGCCAGCAGCTTGGTGGCATCAGGCGCTGAAGCTTTCTTT. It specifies CASSLVASGAEAFF.

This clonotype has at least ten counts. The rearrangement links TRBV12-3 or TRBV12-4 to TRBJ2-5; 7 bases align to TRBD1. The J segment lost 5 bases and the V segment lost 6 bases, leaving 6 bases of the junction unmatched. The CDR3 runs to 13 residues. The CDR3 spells CASRSTGTETQYF. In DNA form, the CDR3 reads TGTGCCAGCAGATCGACAGGGACGGAGACCCAGTACTTC.

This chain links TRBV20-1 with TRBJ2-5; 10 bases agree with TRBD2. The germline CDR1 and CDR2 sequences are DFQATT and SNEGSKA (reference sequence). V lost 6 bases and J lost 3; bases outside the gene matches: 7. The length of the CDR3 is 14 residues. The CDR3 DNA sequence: TGCAGTGCCACTCTCGGGACTAGCGAAGAGACCCAGTACTTC. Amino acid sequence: CSATLGTSEETQYF.

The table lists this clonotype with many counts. CDR3 DNA sequence: TGTGCCAGCAGTGGCCGACTAGTCCAAGAGACCCAGTACTTC. Translating it yields CASSGRLVQETQYF. V gene TRBV6-1 combines with J gene TRBJ2-5, with D maybe TRBD2 (6 bases). With 4 bases removed from V and 1 base from J, the gap between germline ends came to 10 bases. The CDR3 totals 14 residues. Germline lookup yields CDR1 MNHNS and CDR2 SASEGT.

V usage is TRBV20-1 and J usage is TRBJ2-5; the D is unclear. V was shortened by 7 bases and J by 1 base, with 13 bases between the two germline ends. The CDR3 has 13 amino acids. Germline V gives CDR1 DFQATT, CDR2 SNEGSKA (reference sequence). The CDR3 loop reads CSVGASPQETQYF. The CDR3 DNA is TGCAGTGTTGGAGCTTCCCCCCAAGAGACCCAGTACTTC.

The CDR3 spells CSVNSQFSYEQYF. DNA of the CDR3: TGCAGCGTGAACTCGCAGTTCTCCTACGAGCAGTACTTC. The rearrangement joins TRBV29-1 to TRBJ2-7; no definite D call. The germline V and J ends were trimmed by 6 bases and 0 bases, with 12 bases remaining between them. CDR1 SQVTM and CDR2 ANQGSEA come from the germline V gene. This CDR3 has 13 amino acids.

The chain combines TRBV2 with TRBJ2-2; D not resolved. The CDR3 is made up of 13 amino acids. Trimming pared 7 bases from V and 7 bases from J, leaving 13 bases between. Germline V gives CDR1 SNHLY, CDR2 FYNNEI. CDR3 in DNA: TGTGCCAGCACCCGATGGGGTAGCGGGGAGCTGTTTTTT. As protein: CASTRWGSGELFF.